This T cell receptor beta chain was recorded in a study of blood T cells in healthy people across ages. Findings of the study overall: Per million T cells, TCR beta diversity dropped about linearly as age rose.

The CDR3 is 16 amino acids. Germline V gives CDR1 SNHLY, CDR2 FYNNEI. It was with a sample-barcoded 5' primer and a J-beta primer mix that a second PCR of roughly 7 to 12 cycles was run. TCRdb analysed the 5' RACE reads with MiXCR anew, one entry per CDR3 protein. The sample consists of 550,000 to 750,000 distinct CDR3 sequences, 20% to 25% of them appearing once. A note on this clonotype: Its antigen remains unknown.

The chain couples TRBV2 to TRBJ2-5, with 13 positions matching TRBD2. The J call is uncertain, as TRBJ2-1 better fits the DNA end. Sequences were obtained from blood. The clonotype originates from a man aged 70 or older in good health. The CDR3 reads CASRTRTSGSYNEQFF. CDR3 bases: TGTGCCAGCAGAACTAGGACTAGCGGGAGCTACAATGAGCAGTTCTTC.